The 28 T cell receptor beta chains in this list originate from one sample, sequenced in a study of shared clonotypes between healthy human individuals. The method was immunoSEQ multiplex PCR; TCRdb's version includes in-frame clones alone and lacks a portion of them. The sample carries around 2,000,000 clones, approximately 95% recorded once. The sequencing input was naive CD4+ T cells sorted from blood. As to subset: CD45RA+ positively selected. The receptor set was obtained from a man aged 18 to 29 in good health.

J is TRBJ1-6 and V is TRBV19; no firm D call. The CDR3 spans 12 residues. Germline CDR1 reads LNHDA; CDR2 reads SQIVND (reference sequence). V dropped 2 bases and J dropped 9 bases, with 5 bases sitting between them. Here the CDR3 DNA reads TGTGCCAGTAGTATATCGGGTTCACCCCTCCACTTT. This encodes CASSISGSPLHF.

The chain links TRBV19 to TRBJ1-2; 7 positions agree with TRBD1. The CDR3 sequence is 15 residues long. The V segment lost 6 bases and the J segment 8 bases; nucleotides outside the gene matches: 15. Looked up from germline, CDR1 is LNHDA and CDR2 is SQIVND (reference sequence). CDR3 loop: CASSLKNRGRRGYTF. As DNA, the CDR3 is TGTGCCAGTAGCTTAAAAAACAGGGGACGGAGGGGCTACACCTTC.

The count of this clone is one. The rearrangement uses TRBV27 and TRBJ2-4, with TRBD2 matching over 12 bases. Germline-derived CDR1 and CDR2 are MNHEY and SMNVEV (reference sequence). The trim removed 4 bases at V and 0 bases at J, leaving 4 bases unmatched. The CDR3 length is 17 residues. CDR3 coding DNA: TGTGCCAGCAGTTCGGGACTAGCGGGTAAAGCCAAAAACATTCAGTACTTC. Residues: CASSSGLAGKAKNIQYF.

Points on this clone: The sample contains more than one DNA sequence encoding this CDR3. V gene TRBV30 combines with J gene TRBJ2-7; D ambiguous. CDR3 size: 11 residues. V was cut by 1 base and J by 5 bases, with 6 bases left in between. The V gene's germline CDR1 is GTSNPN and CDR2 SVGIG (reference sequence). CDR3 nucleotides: TGTGCCTGGAGTGGCCAGGACGAGCAGTACTTC. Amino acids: CAWSGQDEQYF.

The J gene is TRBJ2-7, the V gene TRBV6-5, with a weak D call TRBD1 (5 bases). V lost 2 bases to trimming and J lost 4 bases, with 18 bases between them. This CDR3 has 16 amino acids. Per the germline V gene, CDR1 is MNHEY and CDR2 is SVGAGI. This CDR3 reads CASSYQKGATLYEQYF. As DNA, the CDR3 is TGTGCCAGCAGTTACCAAAAAGGGGCAACTCTATACGAGCAGTACTTC.

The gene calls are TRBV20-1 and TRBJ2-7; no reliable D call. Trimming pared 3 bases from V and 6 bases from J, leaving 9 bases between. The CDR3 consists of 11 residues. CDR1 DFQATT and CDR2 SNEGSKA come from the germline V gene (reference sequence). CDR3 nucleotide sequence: TGCAGTGCTAGCCCAGAACTCGAGCAGTACTTC. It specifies CSASPELEQYF.

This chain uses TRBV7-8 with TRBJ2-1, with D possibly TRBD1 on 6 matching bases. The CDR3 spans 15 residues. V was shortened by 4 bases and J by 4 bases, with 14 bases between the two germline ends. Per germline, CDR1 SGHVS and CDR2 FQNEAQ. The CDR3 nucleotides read TGTGCCAGCAGCTCGTACCGGACAGATTACAATGAGCAGTTCTTC. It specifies CASSSYRTDYNEQFF.

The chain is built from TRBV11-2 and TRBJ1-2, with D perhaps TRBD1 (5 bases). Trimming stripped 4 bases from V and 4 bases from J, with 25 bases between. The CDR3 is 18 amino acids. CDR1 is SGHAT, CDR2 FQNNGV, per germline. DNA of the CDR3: TGTGCCAGCAGCTCCGTCCTTAATCAGAGGGGAACATCCTATGGCTACACCTTC. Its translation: CASSSVLNQRGTSYGYTF.

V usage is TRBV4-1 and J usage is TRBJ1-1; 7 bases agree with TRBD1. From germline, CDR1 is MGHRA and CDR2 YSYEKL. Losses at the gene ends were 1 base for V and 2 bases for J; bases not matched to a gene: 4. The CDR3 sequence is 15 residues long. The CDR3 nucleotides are TGCGCCAGCAGCCAAGGTAACAGGGGTAACACTGAAGCTTTCTTT. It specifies CASSQGNRGNTEAFF.

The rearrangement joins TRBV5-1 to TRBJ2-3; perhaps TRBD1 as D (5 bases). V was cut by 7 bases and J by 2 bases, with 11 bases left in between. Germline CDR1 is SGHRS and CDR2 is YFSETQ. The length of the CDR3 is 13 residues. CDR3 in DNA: TGCGCCAGCGCCGACAGCAACACAGATACGCAGTATTTT. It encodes CASADSNTDTQYF.

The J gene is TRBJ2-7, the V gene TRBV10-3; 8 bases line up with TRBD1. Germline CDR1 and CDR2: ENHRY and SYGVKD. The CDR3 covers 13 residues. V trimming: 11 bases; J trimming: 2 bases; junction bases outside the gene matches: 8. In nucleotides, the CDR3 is TGTGCCGCTGGAGGGACAGGCACCTACGAGCAGTACTTC. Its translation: CAAGGTGTYEQYF.

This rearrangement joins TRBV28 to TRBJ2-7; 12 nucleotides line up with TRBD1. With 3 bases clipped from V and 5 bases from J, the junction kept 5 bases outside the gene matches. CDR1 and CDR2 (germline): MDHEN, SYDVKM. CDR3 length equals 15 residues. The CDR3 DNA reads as TGTGCCAGCAGTTTTATAGGGACAGGGGGCAACGAGCAGTACTTC. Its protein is CASSFIGTGGNEQYF.

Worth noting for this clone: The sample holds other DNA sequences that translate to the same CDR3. The CDR3 DNA sequence: TGTGCCTGGACAGGGGCAACTAATGAAAAACTGTTTTTT. Translating gives CAWTGATNEKLFF. V and J are TRBV30 and TRBJ1-4; the D gene is possibly TRBD1 (6 bases). This CDR3 comprises 13 residues. V dropped 4 bases and J dropped 0 bases, with 6 bases sitting between them. The V gene's germline CDR1 is GTSNPN and CDR2 SVGIG (reference sequence).

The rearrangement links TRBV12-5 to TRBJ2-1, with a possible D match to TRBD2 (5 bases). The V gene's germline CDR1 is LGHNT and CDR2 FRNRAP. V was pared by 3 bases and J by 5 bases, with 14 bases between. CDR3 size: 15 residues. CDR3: CASGLGSVWNNEQFF. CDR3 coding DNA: TGTGCTAGTGGTTTAGGTAGCGTGTGGAACAATGAGCAGTTCTTC.

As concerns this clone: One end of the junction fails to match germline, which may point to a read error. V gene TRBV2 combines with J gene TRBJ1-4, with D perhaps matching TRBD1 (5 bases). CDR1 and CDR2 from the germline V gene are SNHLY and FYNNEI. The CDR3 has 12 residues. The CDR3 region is CASSDEGYKSGF. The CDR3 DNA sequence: TGTGCCAGCAGTGATGAGGGTTACAAATCAGGGTTT.

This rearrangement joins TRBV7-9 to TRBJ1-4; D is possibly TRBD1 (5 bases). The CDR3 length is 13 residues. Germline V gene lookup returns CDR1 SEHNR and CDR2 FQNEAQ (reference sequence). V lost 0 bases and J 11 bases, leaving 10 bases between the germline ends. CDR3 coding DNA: TGTGCCAGCAGCTTAGCGGGGGACCGCAAACTGTTTTTT. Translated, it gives CASSLAGDRKLFF.

In DNA, the CDR3 is TGCGCCAGCAGCGGGACAGGGGGCGCGTCTGGAAACACCATATATTTT. Translating gives CASSGTGGASGNTIYF. The rearrangement joins TRBV5-1 to TRBJ1-3; TRBD1 matches at 12 bases. V lost 4 bases to trimming and J lost 1 base; unmatched junction nucleotides: 3. Germline V gives CDR1 SGHRS, CDR2 YFSETQ. The CDR3 is made up of 16 amino acids.

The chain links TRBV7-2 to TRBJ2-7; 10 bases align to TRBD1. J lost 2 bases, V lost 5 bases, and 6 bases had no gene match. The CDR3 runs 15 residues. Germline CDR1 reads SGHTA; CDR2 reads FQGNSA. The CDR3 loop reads CASSATGTGAYEQYF. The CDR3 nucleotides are TGTGCCAGCAGCGCTACCGGGACAGGGGCCTACGAGCAGTACTTC.

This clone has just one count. CDR3 in DNA: TGTGCCAGCCGACTAGCGGGGGTAGCTGAGCAGTTCTTC. Residues: CASRLAGVAEQFF. The J gene is TRBJ2-1, the V gene TRBV6-6; 12 nucleotides agree with TRBD2. CDR3 length equals 13 residues. Germline assignment: CDR1 MNHNY and CDR2 SVGAGI (reference sequence). The V gene end was trimmed by 8 bases and the J gene end by 9 bases; junction bases not matched to a gene: 5.

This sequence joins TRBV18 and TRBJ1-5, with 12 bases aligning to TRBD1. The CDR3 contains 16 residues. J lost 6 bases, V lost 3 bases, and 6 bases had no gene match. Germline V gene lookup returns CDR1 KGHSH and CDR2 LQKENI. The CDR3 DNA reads TGTGCCAGCTCACCCCAGGGACAGGGGGCCGGTCAGCCCCAGCATTTT. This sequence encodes CASSPQGQGAGQPQHF.

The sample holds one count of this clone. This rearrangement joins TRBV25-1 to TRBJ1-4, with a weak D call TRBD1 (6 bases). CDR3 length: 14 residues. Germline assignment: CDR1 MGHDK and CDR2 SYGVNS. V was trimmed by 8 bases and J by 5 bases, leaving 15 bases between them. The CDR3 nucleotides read TGTGCCAGCTCATTGACGGGACACAATGAAAAACTGTTTTTT. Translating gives CASSLTGHNEKLFF.

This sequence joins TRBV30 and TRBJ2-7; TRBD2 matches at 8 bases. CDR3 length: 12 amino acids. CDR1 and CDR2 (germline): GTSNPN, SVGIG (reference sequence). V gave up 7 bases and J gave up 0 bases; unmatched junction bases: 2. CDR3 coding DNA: TGTGCCTCGGGGACTAGCTCCTACGAGCAGTACTTC. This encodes CASGTSSYEQYF. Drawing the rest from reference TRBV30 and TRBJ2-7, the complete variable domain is SQTIHQWPATLVQPVGSPLSLECTVEGTSNPNLYWYRQAAGRGLQLLFYSVGIGQISSEVPQNLSASRPQDRQFILSSKKLLLSDSGFYLCASGTSSYEQYFGPGTRLTVT.

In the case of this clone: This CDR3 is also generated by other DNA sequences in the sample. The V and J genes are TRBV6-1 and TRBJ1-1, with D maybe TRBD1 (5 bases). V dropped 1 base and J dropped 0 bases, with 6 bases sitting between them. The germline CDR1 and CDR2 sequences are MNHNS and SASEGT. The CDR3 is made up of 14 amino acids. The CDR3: CASSEGQMNTEAFF. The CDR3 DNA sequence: TGTGCCAGCAGTGAAGGACAGATGAACACTGAAGCTTTCTTT.

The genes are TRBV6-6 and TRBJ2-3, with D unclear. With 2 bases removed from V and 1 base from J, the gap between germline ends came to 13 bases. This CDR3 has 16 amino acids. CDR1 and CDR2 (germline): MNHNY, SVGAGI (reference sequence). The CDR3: CASSYPQDLGTDTQYF. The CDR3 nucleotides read TGTGCCAGCAGTTACCCGCAGGATTTGGGCACAGATACGCAGTATTTT.

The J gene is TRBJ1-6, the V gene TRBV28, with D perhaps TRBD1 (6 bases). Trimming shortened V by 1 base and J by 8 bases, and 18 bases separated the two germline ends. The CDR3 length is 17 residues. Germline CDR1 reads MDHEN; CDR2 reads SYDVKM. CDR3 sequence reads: CASSLLPHRPGDSPLHF. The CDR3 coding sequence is TGTGCCAGCAGTTTATTGCCCCACCGACCAGGGGATTCACCCCTCCACTTT. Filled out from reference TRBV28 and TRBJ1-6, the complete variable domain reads DVKVTQSSRYLVKRTGEKVFLECVQDMDHENMFWYRQDPGLGLRLIYFSYDVKMKEKGDIPEGYSVSREKKERFSLILESASTNQTSMYLCASSLLPHRPGDSPLHFGNGTRLTVT.

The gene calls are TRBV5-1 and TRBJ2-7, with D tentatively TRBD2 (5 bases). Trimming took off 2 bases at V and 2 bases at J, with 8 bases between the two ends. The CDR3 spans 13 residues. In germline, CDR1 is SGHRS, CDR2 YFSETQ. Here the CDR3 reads CASSLAVPYEQYF. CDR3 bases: TGCGCCAGCAGCTTAGCGGTTCCCTACGAGCAGTACTTC.

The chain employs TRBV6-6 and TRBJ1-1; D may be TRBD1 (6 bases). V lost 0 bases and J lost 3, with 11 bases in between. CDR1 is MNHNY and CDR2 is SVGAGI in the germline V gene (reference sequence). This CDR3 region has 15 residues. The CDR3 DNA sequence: TGTGCCAGCAGTTACTCGATCGCAGGGGACACTGAAGCTTTCTTT. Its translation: CASSYSIAGDTEAFF.

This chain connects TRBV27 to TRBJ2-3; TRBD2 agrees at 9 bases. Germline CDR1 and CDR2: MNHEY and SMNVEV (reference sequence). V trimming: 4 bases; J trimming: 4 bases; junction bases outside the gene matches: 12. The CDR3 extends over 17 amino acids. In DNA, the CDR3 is TGTGCCAGCAGTTCCCCACTGCTGGGACTAGCTTCAGATACGCAGTATTTT. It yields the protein CASSSPLLGLASDTQYF.